The 5 T cell receptor beta chains below all came from one sample that was sequenced in a study of immune evolution from preneoplasia to lung adenocarcinoma. Data came from immunoSEQ multiplex PCR; TCRdb stores just in-frame clones and leaves some out. This sample has around 5,700 clones, with roughly 79% found just once. The specimen sequenced was FFPE adjacent normal lung tissue. These receptors came from a donor at least 70 years old with lung adenocarcinoma.

This rearrangement joins TRBV19 to TRBJ2-2, with a tentative D call TRBD2 (6 bases). The V end lost 10 bases, the J end lost 3 bases, and 18 bases lay between the germline ends. The CDR3 has 15 amino acids. Germline V CDR1 and CDR2: LNHDA, SQIVND (reference sequence). The CDR3 region is CATRDSGGDTGELFF. The CDR3 bases are TGTGCCACCCGGGACTCCGGAGGGGACACCGGGGAGCTGTTTTTT.

The rearrangement uses TRBV2 and TRBJ2-3; a possible D gene is TRBD1 (5 bases). The CDR3 contains 13 residues. Germline CDR1 reads SNHLY; CDR2 reads FYNNEI. With 4 bases removed from V and 3 bases from J, the gap between germline ends came to 8 bases. The CDR3 loop is CASSVPGTDTQYF. The CDR3, as DNA: TGTGCCAGCAGTGTGCCAGGGACAGATACGCAGTATTTT.

This clone was observed a handful of times. This chain joins TRBV25-1 and TRBJ2-1; D is possibly TRBD2 (5 bases). This CDR3 has 14 residues. V dropped 6 bases and J dropped 0 bases, with 9 bases sitting between them. CDR1 and CDR2 from the germline V gene are MGHDK and SYGVNS. The CDR3 DNA is TGTGCCAGCAGCGACTATTTCTCCTACAATGAGCAGTTCTTC. Its translation: CASSDYFSYNEQFF.

CDR3 bases: TGTGCCAGCAGTCCCCCACGCTACGAGCAGTACTTC. This codes for CASSPPRYEQYF. The chain couples TRBV28 to TRBJ2-7, with D unclear. The CDR3 contains 12 residues. Trimming took off 5 bases at V and 3 bases at J, with 8 bases between the two ends. Germline V gives CDR1 MDHEN, CDR2 SYDVKM. Variable domain in full (rest from reference TRBV28 and TRBJ2-7): DVKVTQSSRYLVKRTGEKVFLECVQDMDHENMFWYRQDPGLGLRLIYFSYDVKMKEKGDIPEGYSVSREKKERFSLILESASTNQTSMYLCASSPPRYEQYFGPGTRLTVT.

The rearrangement uses TRBV7-3 and TRBJ2-3, with no clear D. CDR1 SGHTA and CDR2 FQGTGA come from the germline V gene. V lost 5 bases to trimming and J lost 6 bases, with 12 bases between them. The CDR3 is made up of 13 amino acids. The CDR3 reads CASSPIGHDTQYF. The CDR3 region has the DNA TGTGCCAGCAGCCCAATAGGCCACGATACGCAGTATTTT.